The source of this TCR beta chain is a study of T cell repertoires in cytomegalovirus infection. MiXCR, run by TCRdb on the reads, gives a single entry per CDR3 protein. The repertoire holds under 95,000 distinct CDR3 sequences, approximately 46% seen once, with 93% in the top ten. The CDR3 runs 15 residues. V was clipped by 3 bases and J by 5 bases, with 14 bases between them. In regard to this clonotype: Antigen: not known.

V and J are TRBV12-3 or TRBV12-4 and TRBJ1-5; D possibly corresponds to TRBD1 (5 bases). The clonotype comes from a human donor in good health (CMV status not recorded). Some clones in this sample may be carry-over from other donors' samples. Sequenced material: CD8+ T cells from cultured PBMCs, taken from culture after CMV antigen stimulation. The CDR3 region has the DNA TGTGCCAGCAGTTTTGGGGCGGGGAAGTATCAGCCCCAGCATTTT. Residues: CASSFGAGKYQPQHF.